In this sample, the clone carrying this T cell receptor beta chain turned up many times. Antigen specificity is unknown. Time point: newly diagnosed GD, antithyroid drugs for less than 3 months. PBMC-derived RNA was used for the TCR library. Germline assignment: CDR1 SGHDT and CDR2 YYEEEE. Trimming stripped 2 bases from V and 0 bases from J, with 9 bases between. CDR3 size: 15 residues. The data were taken from a study of regulatory T cells in long-lasting Graves disease. Study conclusions and caveats: Among samples with persistent disease, TRBV28, TRBJ1-2 and TRBJ2-5 were favored. The study found lower TCR diversity in persistent Graves' patients than in newly diagnosed ones.

Library construction for TCR beta used iRepertoire HTBI primers and Arm-PCR of CDR3 regions. In the study's own analysis: Spanning all samples, the identified segments comprised some 60 TRBV and 14 TRBJ. TCRdb re-called the multiplex PCR reads through MiXCR, storing one row per CDR3 protein. TCRdb assigned the V and J calls; the authors' analysis was not used. The top ten clones hold approximately 17% of a sample with 360,000 or so distinct CDR3 sequences, roughly 10% of them seen once. A further study also used this sample, focusing on T cells in Graves' hyperthyroidism and ophthalmopathy. From that paper: Most expanded thyroid clonotypes above 0.001 also appeared in blood.

Specimen: peripheral blood mononuclear cells (PBMCs), collected at new diagnosis, from a patient treated with antithyroid drugs. V gene TRBV5-6 combines with J gene TRBJ1-5; D is ambiguous. The TCR was taken from a woman aged 18 to 35 with Graves disease. The CDR3 coding sequence is TGTGCCAGCAGCTTCGACGGTAATAGCAATCAGCCCCAGCATTTT. Its translation is CASSFDGNSNQPQHF.